One sample yielded the 25 T cell receptor beta chains listed below, sequenced in a study of cytomegalovirus exposure and HLA in healthy donors. Vbeta (60) and Jbeta (13) primers were used in the PCR. Only in-frame clones appear in the TCRdb table, and some are missing; sequencing was by immunoSEQ multiplex PCR. Seen here are around 130,000 clones, 75% to 85% observed once, and the top ten hold 2.5% to 3%. The sample comprised PBMCs. Every receptor here comes from a young man in good health and CMV-seronegative.

The chain couples TRBV5-1 to TRBJ2-7, with TRBD1 matching over 12 bases. The trim removed 3 bases at V and 2 bases at J, leaving 3 bases unmatched. This CDR3 contains 15 residues. Germline V gene data show CDR1 as SGHRS and CDR2 as YFSETQ. Here the CDR3 reads CASSSGTGGAYEQYF. As DNA, the CDR3 is TGCGCCAGCAGCTCCGGGACAGGGGGCGCCTACGAGCAGTACTTC.

There are a few counts of this clone. The rearrangement joins TRBV5-4 to TRBJ2-5; tentative D call: TRBD2 (7 bases). V was clipped by 0 bases and J by 11 bases, with 14 bases between them. Germline CDR1 reads SGHNT; CDR2 reads YYREEE (reference sequence). The length of the CDR3 is 13 residues. In nucleotides, the CDR3 is TGTGCCAGCAGCTTGGAAGAGGGAGGGGGGCAGTACTTC. This encodes CASSLEEGGGQYF.

The chain recombines TRBV6-5 with TRBJ2-5, with 12 bases matching TRBD2. The end of the DNA is better explained by TRBJ2-7, so the J call may be wrong. In germline, CDR1 is MNHEY, CDR2 SVGAGI. This CDR3 has 14 amino acids. CDR3 DNA sequence: TGTGCCAGCAGTAGACTAGCGGGAGTTGTCGAGCAGTACTTC. It codes for CASSRLAGVVEQYF.

This chain uses TRBV13 with TRBJ2-7; 9 nucleotides match TRBD2. Trimming took 5 bases from V and 1 from J; bases not matched to a gene: 6. Looked up from germline, CDR1 is PRHDT and CDR2 is FYEKMQ (reference sequence). This CDR3 comprises 15 residues. CDR3 region: CASSPVAGGSYEQYF. The DNA of the CDR3 is TGTGCCAGCAGCCCGGTGGCGGGAGGGTCCTACGAGCAGTACTTC.

This chain uses TRBV7-9 with TRBJ1-1; possible D gene TRBD1, 6 bases. The CDR3 contains 15 residues. CDR1 and CDR2 (germline): SEHNR, FQNEAQ (reference sequence). The V gene lost 3 bases and the J gene lost 0 bases, with 11 bases spanning the gap. CDR3 in DNA: TGTGCCAGCAGCTTTTTAGGACAGCTGAACACTGAAGCTTTCTTT. Its protein is CASSFLGQLNTEAFF.

This chain links TRBV6-6 with TRBJ2-7, with D hard to call. V gave up 5 bases and J gave up 3 bases, with 14 bases separating them. This CDR3 region has 14 residues. Per germline, CDR1 MNHNY and CDR2 SVGAGI (reference sequence). The CDR3 DNA reads as TGTGCCAGCAGTCCCGCGCTAACTTACTACGAGCAGTACTTC. It specifies CASSPALTYYEQYF.

The genes are TRBV5-1 and TRBJ2-3, with 7 positions matching TRBD2. Germline values: CDR1 SGHRS, CDR2 YFSETQ. V dropped 2 bases and J dropped 4; count of bases not matched to a gene: 7. This CDR3 is built from 15 residues. This CDR3 reads CASSFSGLAADTQYF. CDR3 DNA sequence: TGCGCCAGCAGCTTCAGTGGCCTAGCGGCAGATACGCAGTATTTT.

The rearrangement links TRBV7-9 to TRBJ2-1; D unclear. Germline lookup yields CDR1 SEHNR and CDR2 FQNEAQ (reference sequence). The length of the CDR3 is 11 residues. V lost 5 bases, J lost 10 bases, and 9 bases lay in between. DNA for the CDR3: TGTGCCAGCAGCCCCACCACAGAGCAGTTCTTC. Protein product: CASSPTTEQFF.

This clone appeared a few times. V and J are TRBV30 and TRBJ1-4; 9 nucleotides line up with TRBD1. The CDR3 is 15 amino acids. From germline, CDR1 is GTSNPN and CDR2 SVGIG (reference sequence). J was trimmed by 5 bases and V by 1 base; bases with no gene match: 5. The CDR3 loop is CAWSEGQGRNEKLFF. The CDR3 DNA sequence: TGTGCCTGGAGTGAAGGACAGGGGAGAAATGAAAAACTGTTTTTT.

CDR3 nucleotides: TGTGCCAGCAGCGGAAACGGGGGAAACAATCAGCCCCAGCATTTT. Its protein product is CASSGNGGNNQPQHF. The chain uses TRBV28 and TRBJ1-5; the D gene is possibly TRBD1 (5 bases). Germline V gene sequence: CDR1 MDHEN, CDR2 SYDVKM. V was trimmed by 6 bases and J by 3 bases, leaving 15 bases between them. CDR3 length: 15 amino acids.

The chain recombines TRBV9 with TRBJ2-7, with D possibly TRBD2 on 5 matching bases. This CDR3 comprises 15 residues. Germline CDR1 and CDR2: SGDLS and YYNGEE. The V gene lost 0 bases and the J gene lost 4 bases, with 14 bases spanning the gap. The CDR3 DNA follows: TGTGCCAGCAGCGTAGATGACACGTCGGGGTACGAGCAGTACTTC. It specifies CASSVDDTSGYEQYF. Full variable domain (outside the CDR3, taken from reference TRBV9 and TRBJ2-7): DSGVTQTPKHLITATGQRVTLRCSPRSGDLSVYWYQQSLDQGLQFLIQYYNGEERAKGNILERFSAQQFPDLHSELNLSSLELGDSALYFCASSVDDTSGYEQYFGPGTRLTVT.

The chain links TRBV18 to TRBJ1-4, with 9 bases fitting TRBD1. CDR1 is KGHSH, CDR2 LQKENI, per germline. The CDR3 length is 15 residues. After removal of 6 bases from V and 8 bases from J, the junction contained 10 bases not matched to a gene. DNA of the CDR3: TGTGCCAGCTCGGAAAGGACAGGGGAGAGAGAAAAACTGTTTTTT. This translates into CASSERTGEREKLFF. Together with reference TRBV18 and TRBJ1-4, the CDR3 gives the full variable domain: NAGVMQNPRHLVRRRGQEARLRCSPMKGHSHVYWYRQLPEEGLKFMVYLQKENIIDESGMPKERFSAEFPKEGPSILRIQQVVRGDSAAYFCASSERTGEREKLFFGSGTQLSVL.

The V call is TRBV29-1, the J call TRBJ2-7; 9 bases line up with TRBD2. The V gene's germline CDR1 is SQVTM and CDR2 ANQGSEA. CDR3 length equals 15 residues. After removal of 3 bases from V and 2 bases from J, the junction contained 8 bases not matched to a gene. CDR3 region: CSVEGASGIAYEQYF. CDR3 nucleotides: TGCAGCGTTGAGGGGGCTAGCGGGATCGCCTACGAGCAGTACTTC.

V and J are TRBV5-1 and TRBJ2-7, with TRBD2 matching 14 bases. This CDR3 comprises 16 residues. Germline V lookup: CDR1 SGHRS, CDR2 YFSETQ. J gave up 11 bases and V 0 bases, and 10 bases lay outside the gene matches. The CDR3 protein is CASSLAWGTSGRVEYF. CDR3 bases: TGCGCCAGCAGCTTGGCCTGGGGGACTAGCGGGAGAGTGGAGTACTTC.

This chain connects TRBV7-9 to TRBJ2-5; D call uncertain. CDR3 size: 15 residues. V was trimmed by 2 bases and J by 5 bases, leaving 15 bases between them. Germline V gene lookup returns CDR1 SEHNR and CDR2 FQNEAQ (reference sequence). The CDR3: CASSLTARTPETQYF. CDR3 coding DNA: TGTGCCAGCAGCTTAACAGCACGTACCCCCGAGACCCAGTACTTC.

This chain links TRBV5-1 with TRBJ2-2, with D perhaps matching TRBD1 (8 bases). CDR1 and CDR2 from the germline V gene are SGHRS and YFSETQ. The CDR3 loop spans 16 amino acids. Trimming shortened V by 0 bases and J by 4 bases, and 13 bases separated the two germline ends. The CDR3 nucleotides are TGCGCCAGCAGCTTGGATACAGGGGGGGGCACCGGGGAGCTGTTTTTT. Encoded protein: CASSLDTGGGTGELFF.

This chain uses TRBV6-5 with TRBJ2-1, with TRBD2 identical over 9 bases. V was clipped by 0 bases and J by 6 bases; unmatched bases: 6. CDR1 and CDR2 (germline): MNHEY, SVGAGI. CDR3 size: 16 residues. DNA of the CDR3: TGTGCCAGCAGTTACTCTGCTAGCGGGATGGGCAATGAGCAGTTCTTC. This codes for CASSYSASGMGNEQFF.

The chain is built from TRBV4-1 and TRBJ2-1, with D tentatively TRBD2 (5 bases). Per germline, CDR1 MGHRA and CDR2 YSYEKL. V dropped 0 bases and J dropped 1 base, with 16 bases sitting between them. The CDR3 length is 18 residues. DNA of the CDR3: TGCGCCAGCAGCCAAGATGGGCCCGGGATTGGTTCCTACAATGAGCAGTTCTTC. This codes for CASSQDGPGIGSYNEQFF.

The chain links TRBV19 to TRBJ2-5; no definite D call. V dropped 3 bases and J dropped 5 bases, with 16 bases sitting between them. Germline V gene data show CDR1 as LNHDA and CDR2 as SQIVND (reference sequence). This CDR3 is 15 amino acids long. Here the CDR3 reads CASSISQGGLETQYF. For the CDR3, the DNA is TGTGCCAGTAGTATCTCCCAAGGCGGATTGGAGACCCAGTACTTC. Full variable domain (missing parts from reference TRBV19 and TRBJ2-5): DGGITQSPKYLFRKEGQNVTLSCEQNLNHDAMYWYRQDPGQGLRLIYYSQIVNDFQKGDIAEGYSVSREKKESFPLTVTSAQKNPTAFYLCASSISQGGLETQYFGPGTRLLVL.

This clone occurred once. V is TRBV5-1 and J is TRBJ1-5, with D possibly matching TRBD1 (6 bases). From germline, CDR1 is SGHRS and CDR2 YFSETQ. The CDR3 loop spans 16 amino acids. V was trimmed by 0 bases and J by 3 bases, leaving 13 bases between them. DNA of the CDR3: TGCGCCAGCAGCTTGGGCCAAGGGGGTACCAATCAGCCCCAGCATTTT. Translated: CASSLGQGGTNQPQHF.

The V and J genes are TRBV5-1 and TRBJ1-2; a weak D match, TRBD1 (6 bases). Trimming took off 2 bases at V and 8 bases at J, with 16 bases between the two ends. The CDR3 is 14 residues long. Germline CDR1 is SGHRS and CDR2 is YFSETQ. CDR3 DNA sequence: TGCGCCAGCAGCTTAGGAGAGGGGGTATGGGGCTACACCTTC. Translated, it gives CASSLGEGVWGYTF.

The CDR3 nucleotides are TGCGCCAGCAGTCTTACGGGATTCTCTGGAAACACCATATATTTT. Protein: CASSLTGFSGNTIYF. The chain has TRBV23-1 and TRBJ1-3; D is undetermined. TRBV23-1 is an ORF, with its function uncertain. This CDR3 is 15 amino acids long. With 4 bases removed from V and 0 bases from J, the gap between germline ends came to 10 bases.

The chain combines TRBV14 with TRBJ2-1; 7 bases map to TRBD2. This CDR3 is built from 13 residues. Germline V gene lookup returns CDR1 SGHDN and CDR2 FVKESK. V shed 1 base, J shed 9 bases, and the junction held 3 bases outside the gene matches. The CDR3 protein is CASSQAWGGEQFF. The CDR3 DNA sequence: TGTGCCAGCAGCCAAGCCTGGGGGGGTGAGCAGTTCTTC.

The CDR3, as DNA: TGTGCCAGCAGGGAACGACAGCAAGAGACCCAGTACTTC. Translating it yields CASRERQQETQYF. This rearrangement joins TRBV6-1 to TRBJ2-5; D is possibly TRBD1 (5 bases). There are 13 residues in the CDR3. Germline CDR1 MNHNS, CDR2 SASEGT. The V and J ends lost 6 bases and 2 bases respectively, with 10 bases between them.

The V gene is TRBV25-1, the J gene TRBJ2-1; 10 nucleotides match TRBD1. Per the germline V gene, CDR1 is MGHDK and CDR2 is SYGVNS. The J segment lost 6 bases and the V segment lost 0 bases, leaving 5 bases of the junction unmatched. This CDR3 has 16 residues. The CDR3 bases are TGTGCCAGCAGTGAATACCGGGACAGGGGTGGCAATGAGCAGTTCTTC. Protein sequence: CASSEYRDRGGNEQFF.